The 10 T cell receptor beta chains reported below all come from one sample, sequenced in a study of T cells in Graves' hyperthyroidism and ophthalmopathy. TCR beta CDR3 region amplification was performed from RNA transcripts. HTBI primers were used for first-round RT-PCR of the TCR CDR3. Each CDR3 protein is one row after TCRdb ran MiXCR on the multiplex PCR reads. The sample yields 550,000 to 700,000 distinct CDR3 sequences, 46% seen once. The sequenced material came from peripheral blood or thyroid tissue (not recorded which). The receptors were sampled from an adult woman with Graves' disease, either hyperthyroidism or ophthalmopathy (not recorded which).

The V gene is TRBV5-1, the J gene TRBJ2-7; TRBD1 agrees at 10 bases. Germline V gene sequence: CDR1 SGHRS, CDR2 YFSETQ. V lost 0 bases and J lost 3; bases outside the gene matches: 6. The CDR3 totals 16 residues. The CDR3 region has the DNA TGCGCCAGCAGCTTGGGACAGGGGGCTCGCGGCTACGAGCAGTACTTC. Protein sequence: CASSLGQGARGYEQYF.

This clonotype was recorded at least ten times. This chain joins TRBV19 and TRBJ1-5; possibly TRBD1 for D (5 bases). With 0 bases removed from V and 12 bases from J, the gap between germline ends came to 15 bases. The length of the CDR3 is 14 residues. CDR1 and CDR2 from the germline V gene are LNHDA and SQIVND (reference sequence). This chain's CDR3 is CASSIEGRETVQHF. The CDR3 DNA reads as TGTGCCAGTAGTATAGAGGGGCGTGAGACTGTCCAGCATTTT. The complete variable domain, with remaining parts taken from reference TRBV19 and TRBJ1-5, reads DGGITQSPKYLFRKEGQNVTLSCEQNLNHDAMYWYRQDPGQGLRLIYYSQIVNDFQKGDIAEGYSVSREKKESFPLTVTSAQKNPTAFYLCASSIEGRETVQHFGDGTRLSIL.

This clonotype was detected ten times or more. A much larger clone lies one base from this, so it may be a read error. V is TRBV10-3 and J is TRBJ2-5, with unresolved D. The length of the CDR3 is 12 residues. Germline V gene lookup returns CDR1 ENHRY and CDR2 SYGVKD. The DNA for the CDR3 is TGTGCCATCAGTGAAGTGCAAGAGGCCCAGTACTTC. Encoded protein: CAISEVQEAQYF.

This chain connects TRBV28 to TRBJ1-4; D is unresolved. CDR3 length: 12 residues. Per germline, CDR1 MDHEN and CDR2 SYDVKM. The ends were cut back, 1 base at V and 5 bases at J, with 2 bases in the middle. CDR3 residues: CASSLFNEKLFF. For the CDR3, the DNA is TGTGCCAGCAGTTTATTCAATGAAAAACTGTTTTTT.

The sample holds many counts of this clonotype. The chain links TRBV14 to TRBJ2-7, with 8 bases that match TRBD1. CDR3 size: 16 residues. V lost 5 bases and J lost 3; bases outside the gene matches: 12. CDR1 and CDR2 (germline): SGHDN, FVKESK. The CDR3 loop is CASSDSTGQGFYEQYF. The CDR3 nucleotides read TGTGCCAGCAGCGATTCGACAGGACAGGGATTCTACGAGCAGTACTTC.

This rearrangement joins TRBV10-3 to TRBJ2-2; 9 bases line up with TRBD2. The V segment lost 5 bases and the J segment 6 bases; nucleotides outside the gene matches: 10. Germline V gene sequence: CDR1 ENHRY, CDR2 SYGVKD. This CDR3 is 16 amino acids long. The CDR3 region is CAISPGLAYSSGELFF. The CDR3 region has the DNA TGTGCCATCAGTCCCGGACTAGCGTATTCCTCCGGGGAGCTGTTTTTT.

Notes on this clonotype: Just one base apart from a much larger clone, this may be a read error. The chain links TRBV10-3 to TRBJ1-5; D ambiguous. Trimming pared 5 bases from V and 7 bases from J, leaving 12 bases between. This CDR3 contains 13 residues. Germline V gives CDR1 ENHRY, CDR2 SYGVKD. In nucleotides, the CDR3 is TGTGCCATCAGTTTCGGTAGCTTCCAGCCCCAGCATTTT. It encodes CAISFGSFQPQHF.

This clonotype was recorded a few times. This chain connects TRBV28 to TRBJ2-7, with D hard to call. The germline V gene has CDR1 MDHEN and CDR2 SYDVKM. The CDR3 runs to 14 residues. V lost 2 bases and J 6 bases, leaving 14 bases between the germline ends. The CDR3 loop is CASSLRASSTEQYF. In DNA form, the CDR3 reads TGTGCCAGCAGTTTACGGGCCTCCAGCACCGAGCAGTACTTC.

A few counts support this clonotype. The rearrangement joins TRBV3-1 to TRBJ1-1, with 7 nucleotides matching TRBD1. Germline V CDR1 and CDR2: LGHDT, YNNKEL (reference sequence). The length of the CDR3 is 16 residues. V was clipped by 1 base and J by 10 bases; unmatched bases: 15. CDR3 sequence reads: CASSQGFRGLARRAFF. CDR3 coding DNA: TGTGCCAGCAGCCAAGGATTTAGGGGGCTCGCGCGGCGAGCTTTCTTT. Complete variable domain (other parts from reference TRBV3-1 and TRBJ1-1): DTAVSQTPKYLVTQMGNDKSIKCEQNLGHDTMYWYKQDSKKFLKIMFSYNNKELIINETVPNRFSPKSPDKAHLNLHINSLELGDSAVYFCASSQGFRGLARRAFFGQGTRLTVV.

Ten or more counts support this clonotype. V gene TRBV27 combines with J gene TRBJ1-2, with D unclear. CDR1 and CDR2 from the germline V gene are MNHEY and SMNVEV (reference sequence). The CDR3 extends over 14 amino acids. V lost 7 bases and J 6 bases, leaving 18 bases between the germline ends. The CDR3 nucleotides read TGTGCCAGCACCAAGAAAGATGGGATGGATGGCTACACCTTC. Amino acids: CASTKKDGMDGYTF.